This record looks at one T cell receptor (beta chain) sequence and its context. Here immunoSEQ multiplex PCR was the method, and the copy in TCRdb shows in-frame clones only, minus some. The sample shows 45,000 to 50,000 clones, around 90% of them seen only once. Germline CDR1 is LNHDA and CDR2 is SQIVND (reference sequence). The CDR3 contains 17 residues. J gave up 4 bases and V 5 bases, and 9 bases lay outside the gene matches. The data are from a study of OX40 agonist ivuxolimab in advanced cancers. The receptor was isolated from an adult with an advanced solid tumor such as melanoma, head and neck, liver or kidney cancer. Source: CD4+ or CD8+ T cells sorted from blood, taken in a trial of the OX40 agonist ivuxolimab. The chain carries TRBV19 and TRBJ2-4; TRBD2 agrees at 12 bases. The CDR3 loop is CASSLTLAGGSKNIQYF. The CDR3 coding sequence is TGTGCCAGTAGTCTGACTCTAGCGGGGGGGTCAAAAAACATTCAGTACTTC.